Listed below are T cell receptor beta chains from one sample, sequenced in a study of PD-L1 blockade in urothelial cancer. Clones were sequenced by immunoSEQ multiplex PCR, and TCRdb holds only the in-frame ones, with some missing. The table lists 50,000 to 55,000 clones, roughly 80% of them singletons. This sample comprised PBMCs, obtained around atezolizumab (anti-PD-L1) treatment. These TCRs come from a man aged 45 to 65 with urothelial cancer. Both conserved end residues are part of each CDR3.

TRBV4-1	CASEDKETQYF
TRBV5-6	CASSLAGGLSGNTIYF
TRBV7-2	CASSLYGTNYEQYF
TRBV7-9	CASSLPAVNNEQFF
TRBV27	CASSLKGQGGNEQFF
TRBV12-5	CASGTSGRAKFF
TRBV4-2	CASSPSERGGYEQYF
TRBV19	CASSTSGIFLNEQYF
TRBV6-5	CASSYSWGSETQYF
TRBV7-6	CASSAGGAGSDGYTF
TRBV19	CASSMYGAGETQYF
TRBV4-3	CASSRSDRAQETQYF
TRBV18	CASSREVLYQETQYF
TRBV19	CASSMFSSGGLAKNIQYF
TRBV6-5	CASSYSRWGGNTIYF
TRBV5-6	CASSLVDSYEQYF
TRBV7-8	CASSLTSGGALETQYF
TRBV4-1	CASSLGQGAVEKLFF
TRBV27	CASSGRMGSSYEQYF
TRBV10-2	CASSYLSTGTGSYNEQFF
TRBV15	CATSRDKGRDYQEAQYF
TRBV2	CASSEQGLGYTF
TRBV9	CASSVVHNTGELFF
TRBV6-6	CASSYTRLAGGYEQYF
TRBV5-1	CASSLSRGFGDTQYF
TRBV6-4	CASRAGGASGYTF
TRBV19	CASNEGQGYQETQYF
TRBV9	CASSANLVTGELFF
TRBV28	CASSSPGTGPTLTSYEQYF
TRBV7-9	CASSLGDRSDQF
TRBV10-1	CASSGDRGRQETQYF
TRBV15	CATSRETVSYEQYF
TRBV5-1	CASGTGVVATDTQYF
TRBV27	CASSLAPAYNEQFF
TRBV30	CAWSLGGRQSGNTIYF
TRBV9	CASSVEGTGGNSPLHF
TRBV19	CASKPSGFRYEQFF
TRBV11-2	CASRRPGQGQETQYF
TRBV30	CAWSSQGAGDGYTF
TRBV19	CASSPTRGHEQYF
TRBV19	CASSMEPSYEQYF
TRBV27	CASSPRQGSYEQYF
TRBV28	CASSLQPRGYEQYF
TRBV5-5	CASSFASGSYEQYF
TRBV5-1	CASSTTPGQTYEQYF
TRBV19	CASSPPGTGRREQYF
TRBV30	CAWSDPGLAGPYEQYF
TRBV7-2	CASSHLGLEGLNTEAFF
TRBV10-3	CAISYSGAGGIYNEQFF
TRBV4-3	CASSRGQGRYEQYF
TRBV19	CASSIVKGQGNEQFF
TRBV4-1	CASSHVVGQGYEQYF
TRBV6-1	CASSEAGRGYNEQYF
TRBV6-6	CASSWTLAGGYNEQFF
TRBV29-1	CSVGGNSGLAGNYEQYF
TRBV2	CASTRFGGAWETQYF
TRBV27	CASRFQQGYEQYF
TRBV5-1	CASSLAGNEQFF
TRBV29-1	CSARDFGNTEAFF